The 32 T cell receptor beta chains listed next were all sequenced from one sample in a study of blood T cell repertoires in COVID-19. The method was immunoSEQ multiplex PCR; TCRdb's version includes in-frame clones alone and lacks a portion of them. The sample holds 90,000 to 100,000 clones, 81% seen once. The material sequenced was peripheral blood. The origin of the receptors is a man between 60 and 75 years old with acute or convalescent COVID-19.

This sequence joins TRBV6-5 and TRBJ1-4, with TRBD1 matching 8 bases. From germline, CDR1 is MNHEY and CDR2 SVGAGI. Trimming cost V 6 bases and J 4 bases; bases outside gene matches: 7. This CDR3 comprises 15 residues. In nucleotides, the CDR3 is TGTGCCAGCAGAGGGACAGGAGGGGGTAATGAAAAACTGTTTTTT. Protein sequence: CASRGTGGGNEKLFF.

The chain is built from TRBV28 and TRBJ1-1; D is unclear. The V and J ends lost 6 bases and 1 base respectively, with 21 bases between them. The length of the CDR3 is 17 residues. Germline-derived CDR1 and CDR2 are MDHEN and SYDVKM. CDR3 nucleotides: TGTGCCAGCAGCTACCGTCTACCCGGACTTAGGAACACTGAAGCTTTCTTT. This encodes CASSYRLPGLRNTEAFF.

This chain connects TRBV6-2 or TRBV6-3 to TRBJ1-3; D gene unclear. CDR3 length: 16 amino acids. Germline V gene data show CDR1 as MNHEY and CDR2 as SVGEGT. V lost 4 bases and J lost 4, with 17 bases in between. The CDR3 is CASSSLAVKDGNTIYF. In nucleotides, the CDR3 is TGTGCCAGCAGTTCGTTAGCGGTTAAAGACGGAAACACCATATATTTT.

CDR3 nucleotides: TGTGCCAGCAGCTTAGGACAGGGCTTGGGTGAAGCTTTCTTT. Amino acid sequence: CASSLGQGLGEAFF. The chain recombines TRBV7-8 with TRBJ1-1; TRBD1 matches 7 bases. The CDR3 covers 14 residues. The V gene's germline CDR1 is SGHVS and CDR2 FQNEAQ. V trimming: 1 base; J trimming: 7 bases; junction bases outside the gene matches: 6.

The J gene is TRBJ2-1, the V gene TRBV7-2, with D possibly matching TRBD1 (8 bases). Trimming cost V 6 bases and J 0 bases, with 15 bases left between them. The CDR3 is 16 amino acids. Germline V gene data show CDR1 as SGHTA and CDR2 as FQGNSA. CDR3 sequence: CASSLTGGASYNEQFF. DNA of the CDR3: TGTGCCAGCAGTTTAACAGGGGGGGCCTCCTACAATGAGCAGTTCTTC.

The sample holds one count of this clone. The V gene is TRBV5-6, the J gene TRBJ2-7, with D possibly TRBD1 on 6 matching bases. This CDR3 is 14 amino acids long. CDR1 and CDR2 from the germline V gene are SGHDT and YYEEEE. V was clipped by 4 bases and J by 3 bases, with 14 bases between them. The CDR3 coding sequence is TGTGCCAGCAGCGCCCGAAAGGACAGCTACGAGCAGTACTTC. It codes for CASSARKDSYEQYF.

This chain links TRBV5-5 with TRBJ2-2; TRBD2 might be the D (6 bases). The ends were cut back, 4 bases at V and 1 base at J, with 17 bases in the middle. This CDR3 has 17 amino acids. Germline V gene data show CDR1 as SGHKS and CDR2 as YYEKEE (reference sequence). CDR3 nucleotide sequence: TGTGCCAGCAGCCAGATCCCGGGGGTAGGGAACACCGGGGAGCTGTTTTTT. It encodes CASSQIPGVGNTGELFF. Full variable domain (missing parts from reference TRBV5-5 and TRBJ2-2): DAGVTQSPTHLIKTRGQQVTLRCSPISGHKSVSWYQQVLGQGPQFIFQYYEKEERGRGNFPDRFSARQFPNYSSELNVNALLLGDSALYLCASSQIPGVGNTGELFFGEGSRLTVL.

This clone was seen a single time. V gene TRBV7-3 combines with J gene TRBJ2-2, with TRBD2 identical over 12 bases. The V gene's germline CDR1 is SGHTA and CDR2 FQGTGA. The ends lost 1 base at V and 5 bases at J; junction bases unmatched: 5. This CDR3 is built from 17 residues. CDR3 in amino acids: CASSLRLAGAGTGELFF. The CDR3 DNA follows: TGTGCCAGCAGCTTAAGACTAGCGGGAGCAGGGACCGGGGAGCTGTTTTTT.

This clone was seen just once. V usage is TRBV25-1 and J usage is TRBJ2-3, with unresolved D. The CDR3 extends over 12 amino acids. Germline V gene sequence: CDR1 MGHDK, CDR2 SYGVNS. Trimming took off 8 bases at V and 4 bases at J, with 10 bases between the two ends. The DNA for the CDR3 is TGTGCCAGCTACGGTTACTCAGATACGCAGTATTTT. This gives the protein CASYGYSDTQYF.

The V call is TRBV30, the J call TRBJ1-3, with 9 bases fitting TRBD1. The V segment lost 3 bases and the J segment 1 base; nucleotides outside the gene matches: 4. This CDR3 contains 15 residues. CDR1 GTSNPN and CDR2 SVGIG come from the germline V gene (reference sequence). CDR3 sequence: CAWRTTGGSGNTIYF. For the CDR3, the DNA is TGTGCCTGGAGGACGACAGGGGGATCTGGAAACACCATATATTTT.

Comments on this clone: This specimen includes other DNA sequences encoding the same CDR3. The rearrangement links TRBV6-5 to TRBJ2-5; D perhaps matches TRBD2 (5 bases). Germline V gene data show CDR1 as MNHEY and CDR2 as SVGAGI. This CDR3 is 14 amino acids long. V was shortened by 0 bases and J by 2 bases, with 7 bases between the two germline ends. The CDR3 is CASSYSGLQETQYF. CDR3 DNA sequence: TGTGCCAGCAGTTACTCAGGACTTCAAGAGACCCAGTACTTC.

This clone occurred a few times. The chain joins TRBV6-1 to TRBJ1-6, with unresolved D. The V end was cut by 3 bases, the J end by 8 bases, with 8 bases between. This CDR3 spans 13 amino acids. Germline-derived CDR1 and CDR2 are MNHNS and SASEGT. CDR3 DNA: TGTGCCAGCAGTGACAACCGGGATTCACCCCTCCACTTT. This encodes CASSDNRDSPLHF.

The chain links TRBV28 to TRBJ1-4, with 8 positions matching TRBD1. In germline, CDR1 is MDHEN, CDR2 SYDVKM. The CDR3 spans 15 residues. V shed 5 bases and J 5 bases; nucleotides not matched to a gene: 7. CDR3 sequence (DNA): TGTGCCAGCAGTACCCGGACAGGGTGGAATGAAAAACTGTTTTTT. Translation: CASSTRTGWNEKLFF.

This chain joins TRBV21-1 and TRBJ1-4; the table's D call, TRBD1, was not checked against the DNA. TRBV21-1 is a recognized pseudogene. CDR3 length equals 17 residues. The CDR3 region has the DNA TGTGCCAGCAGCAAAGTAAGTGACAGGGAATTAATGAGGAAACTGTTTTTT. As protein: CASSKVSDRELMRKLFF.

The chain combines TRBV5-1 with TRBJ1-2, with 10 bases aligning to TRBD1. CDR3 length equals 16 residues. Germline CDR1 is SGHRS and CDR2 is YFSETQ. V dropped 2 bases and J dropped 5; count of bases not matched to a gene: 9. The CDR3 nucleotides are TGCGCCAGCAGCTTTTTCGAGACAGGGGGCTATTATGGCTACACCTTC. As protein: CASSFFETGGYYGYTF.

This clone was picked up one time. The V and J genes are TRBV5-1 and TRBJ2-7; D is uncertain. Looked up from germline, CDR1 is SGHRS and CDR2 is YFSETQ. The CDR3 covers 14 residues. V gave up 0 bases and J gave up 2 bases, with 9 bases separating them. The CDR3 reads CASSLAAATYEQYF. In DNA, the CDR3 is TGCGCCAGCAGCTTGGCGGCGGCTACCTACGAGCAGTACTTC. Using reference TRBV5-1 and TRBJ2-7 for the parts outside the CDR3, the full variable domain is KAGVTQTPRYLIKTRGQQVTLSCSPISGHRSVSWYQQTPGQGLQFLFEYFSETQRNKGNFPGRFSGRQFSNSRSEMNVSTLELGDSALYLCASSLAAATYEQYFGPGTRLTVT.

The CDR3 reads CASSQDRETSGRGVQDTQYF. The CDR3 DNA reads TGTGCCAGCAGCCAAGATCGGGAGACTAGCGGGAGAGGGGTACAAGATACGCAGTATTTT. The V call is TRBV3-1 (or the pseudogene TRBV3-2), the J call TRBJ2-3, with 12 bases matching TRBD2. The ends lost 0 bases at V and 5 bases at J; junction bases unmatched: 15. Looked up from germline, CDR1 is LGHDT and CDR2 is YNNKEL (reference sequence). The CDR3 covers 20 residues.

This clone appeared a few times. The chain uses TRBV15 and TRBJ2-4; weak D call: TRBD2 (5 bases). Germline assignment: CDR1 LNHNV and CDR2 YYDKDF (reference sequence). CDR3 length: 12 amino acids. Between the trimmed V and J ends, which lost 8 bases and 3 bases, there was a span of 8 bases. The CDR3 protein is CATGEGKNIQYF. The DNA of the CDR3 is TGTGCCACCGGTGAGGGCAAAAACATTCAGTACTTC. Looking up the rest from reference TRBV15 and TRBJ2-4 gives the full variable domain: DAMVIQNPRYQVTQFGKPVTLSCSQTLNHNVMYWYQQKSSQAPKLLFHYYDKDFNNEADTPDNFQSRRPNTSFCFLDIRSPGLGDTAMYLCATGEGKNIQYFGAGTRLSVL.

The rearrangement links TRBV18 to TRBJ2-5, with D unclear. V lost 3 bases and J lost 3, with 11 bases in between. Germline CDR1 is KGHSH and CDR2 is LQKENI. The CDR3 runs 14 residues. The CDR3 DNA reads TGTGCCAGCTCACCCACCAGTGGAGAAGAGACCCAGTACTTC. This codes for CASSPTSGEETQYF.

This chain uses TRBV3-1 (or the pseudogene TRBV3-2) with TRBJ2-5; 7 bases are a match to TRBD1. The CDR3 extends over 14 amino acids. The germline V gene has CDR1 LGHDT and CDR2 YNNKEL (reference sequence). V dropped 4 bases and J dropped 2; count of bases not matched to a gene: 4. The CDR3 nucleotides are TGTGCCAGCAGCCTGGGACAGCCACAAGAGACCCAGTACTTC. This codes for CASSLGQPQETQYF.

In regard to this clone: Other DNA sequences in this specimen translate into the identical CDR3. This rearrangement joins TRBV6-5 to TRBJ1-5; TRBD1 aligns across 10 bases. The CDR3 is 14 amino acids. Germline V gene sequence: CDR1 MNHEY, CDR2 SVGAGI. After removal of 6 bases from V and 4 bases from J, the junction contained 3 bases not matched to a gene. The CDR3, as DNA: TGTGCCAGCAGCCGGACAGGGGGGAATCAGCCCCAGCATTTT. Encoded protein: CASSRTGGNQPQHF.

The rearrangement joins TRBV7-9 to TRBJ2-7, with 7 bases that match TRBD2. CDR3 size: 16 residues. Germline loops: CDR1 SEHNR, CDR2 FQNEAQ (reference sequence). V shed 2 bases, J shed 3 bases, and the junction held 10 bases outside the gene matches. The CDR3 here is CASSLRSQAGVYEQYF. CDR3 nucleotides: TGTGCCAGCAGCTTAAGGTCTCAGGCGGGGGTCTACGAGCAGTACTTC.

The chain couples TRBV10-3 to TRBJ1-4; a possible D gene is TRBD1 (5 bases). V lost 4 bases and J lost 7, with 10 bases in between. The CDR3 extends over 13 amino acids. CDR1 and CDR2 (germline): ENHRY, SYGVKD. CDR3 protein: CAISGGGTEKLFF. CDR3 nucleotide sequence: TGTGCCATCAGTGGGGGAGGGACTGAAAAACTGTTTTTT.

The rearrangement joins TRBV4-3 to TRBJ1-4, with 8 bases matching TRBD1. Germline trimming cut 2 bases from V and 5 bases from J; bases unmatched to any gene: 10. CDR1 is LGHNA and CDR2 is YSLEER in the germline V gene. CDR3 size: 17 residues. This chain's CDR3 is CASSQYGGGQANEKLFF. Here the CDR3 DNA reads TGCGCCAGCAGCCAATATGGGGGGGGACAGGCCAATGAAAAACTGTTTTTT.

This clone was detected only a few times. This chain connects TRBV6-5 to TRBJ1-1, with 7 nucleotides matching TRBD1. The J segment lost 1 base and the V segment lost 6 bases, leaving 5 bases of the junction unmatched. This CDR3 is 14 amino acids long. Germline loops: CDR1 MNHEY, CDR2 SVGAGI. The CDR3 reads CASRATGTNTEAFF. Written as DNA, the CDR3 is TGTGCCAGCAGGGCGACAGGGACGAACACTGAAGCTTTCTTT.

The rearrangement links TRBV7-9 to TRBJ1-5; TRBD1 agrees at 8 bases. From germline, CDR1 is SEHNR and CDR2 FQNEAQ (reference sequence). J was trimmed by 2 bases and V by 1 base; bases with no gene match: 4. This CDR3 is built from 16 residues. The DNA for the CDR3 is TGTGCCAGCAGCTTAGGTGAGACAGGGGGCAATCAGCCCCAGCATTTT. Translating it yields CASSLGETGGNQPQHF.

This clone was seen more than once but under ten times. The chain carries TRBV19 and TRBJ1-6; 8 positions agree with TRBD1. The CDR3 consists of 15 residues. The germline V gene has CDR1 LNHDA and CDR2 SQIVND (reference sequence). J gave up 4 bases and V 4 bases, and 3 bases lay outside the gene matches. The CDR3 DNA is TGTGCCAGTAGTAGAAGACAGGGGTATAATTCACCCCTCCACTTT. It encodes CASSRRQGYNSPLHF.

The chain links TRBV9 to TRBJ1-5; D is perhaps TRBD1 (5 bases). Trimming stripped 4 bases from V and 5 bases from J, with 10 bases between. Germline-derived CDR1 and CDR2 are SGDLS and YYNGEE. CDR3 length equals 13 residues. The CDR3 nucleotides read TGTGCCAGCAGCTCCACGGGGGATCAGCCCCAGCATTTT. This translates into CASSSTGDQPQHF.

This clone has more than one count but fewer than ten. The V call is TRBV7-2, the J call TRBJ1-1; the D is unclear. This CDR3 contains 13 residues. The germline gives CDR1 SGHTA, CDR2 FQGNSA. The ends were cut back, 5 bases at V and 1 base at J, with 8 bases in the middle. The CDR3 here is CASSTSGNTEAFF. CDR3 nucleotide sequence: TGTGCCAGCAGCACCTCAGGGAACACTGAAGCTTTCTTT.

The CDR3 DNA reads TGTGCCAGCAGCTTAGGGCGGCCAGGGCCCTACGAGCAGTACTTC. Amino acids: CASSLGRPGPYEQYF. V and J are TRBV7-9 and TRBJ2-7, with D tentatively TRBD1 (5 bases). CDR3 size: 15 residues. Trimming shortened V by 1 base and J by 2 bases, and 12 bases separated the two germline ends. CDR1 and CDR2 (germline): SEHNR, FQNEAQ (reference sequence).

CDR3 residues: CASRDTPNSPLHF. Written as DNA, the CDR3 is TGTGCCAGCCGGGACACACCTAATTCACCCCTCCACTTT. The gene calls are TRBV18 and TRBJ1-6; tentative D call: TRBD1 (6 bases). Germline lookup yields CDR1 KGHSH and CDR2 LQKENI. The CDR3 is made up of 13 amino acids. Trimming removed 8 bases from V and 6 bases from J, with 11 bases in between.

The CDR3: CASSSDRGGSQPQHF. The CDR3 DNA reads TGTGCCAGCAGTTCGGACAGGGGAGGTAGTCAGCCCCAGCATTTT. The chain joins TRBV6-5 to TRBJ1-5, with 9 nucleotides matching TRBD1. Germline trimming cut 4 bases from V and 6 bases from J; bases unmatched to any gene: 7. The CDR3 totals 15 residues. Germline-derived CDR1 and CDR2 are MNHEY and SVGAGI.